A single sample gave rise to the 20 T cell receptor beta chains below, sequenced in a study of T cell repertoires in cytomegalovirus infection. Their specific antigens are unknown. TCRdb used MiXCR to reprocess the reads, holding one entry per CDR3 protein. The repertoire consists of just over 450,000 distinct CDR3 sequences, with approximately 40% occurring once and the leading ten covering roughly two fifths. Sequenced here: cultured PBMCs, sampled from culture after CMV antigen stimulation. The origin of the receptors is a human donor in good health (CMV status not recorded). Some clones in this sample may be carry-over from other donors' samples.

This chain connects TRBV12-3 or TRBV12-4 to TRBJ1-5; D ambiguous. The V end was cut by 3 bases, the J end by 9 bases, with 9 bases between. This CDR3 region has 12 residues. The CDR3 DNA reads TGTGCCAGCAGTTTGGAGAGGAGGCCCCAGCATTTT. Residues: CASSLERRPQHF.

In its sample, this clonotype was seen a few times. The V gene is TRBV12-3 or TRBV12-4, the J gene TRBJ1-2; possible D gene TRBD1, 6 bases. The CDR3 is made up of 17 amino acids. V lost 1 base to trimming and J lost 5 bases, with 20 bases between them. The CDR3 bases are TGTGCCAGCAGTTTAGACTTCCAGGGTGGGACACAGTATGGCTACACCTTC. Encoded protein: CASSLDFQGGTQYGYTF.

In its sample, this clonotype was seen many times. The chain recombines TRBV7-8 with TRBJ1-6; TRBD1 is a possible D gene (5 bases). Germline loops: CDR1 SGHVS, CDR2 FQNEAQ. The CDR3 totals 18 residues. V lost 1 base, J lost 9 bases, and 22 bases lay in between. The CDR3 here is CASSLGGGDLRIVSPLHF. In DNA, the CDR3 is TGTGCCAGCAGCTTAGGCGGCGGGGACCTTAGGATCGTTTCACCCCTCCACTTT.

This clonotype was seen many times. V and J are TRBV7-2 and TRBJ2-1, with 9 bases matching TRBD2. Germline trimming cut 6 bases from V and 6 bases from J; bases unmatched to any gene: 12. The CDR3 contains 16 residues. Germline CDR1 SGHTA, CDR2 FQGNSA. The DNA for the CDR3 is TGTGCCAGCAGGTCCCACTGGCGGGAGGGTGGCAATGAGCAGTTCTTC. Translating it yields CASRSHWREGGNEQFF.

The V call is TRBV7-2, the J call TRBJ2-3; unclear D gene. The V gene lost 1 base and the J gene lost 4 bases, with 9 bases spanning the gap. Germline V gives CDR1 SGHTA, CDR2 FQGNSA. The CDR3 loop spans 14 amino acids. CDR3 sequence: CASSLGLTPDTQYF. The CDR3 coding sequence is TGTGCCAGCAGCTTAGGGCTGACTCCAGATACGCAGTATTTT.

The chain has TRBV7-2 and TRBJ2-7; the match to TRBD2 covers 16 bases. The CDR3 loop spans 15 amino acids. Trimming removed 4 bases from V and 8 bases from J; junction bases left unmatched: 5. Germline V CDR1 and CDR2: SGHTA, FQGNSA. CDR3 in amino acids: CASSSGTSGGAKQYF. Here the CDR3 DNA reads TGTGCCAGCAGCTCGGGGACTAGCGGGGGGGCAAAGCAGTACTTC.

The rearrangement links TRBV12-3 or TRBV12-4 to TRBJ2-7; D gene ambiguous. This CDR3 has 13 residues. Deletions cut 6 bases from V and 4 bases from J, with 13 bases between. The CDR3 loop is CASREHARYEQYF. Here the CDR3 DNA reads TGTGCCAGCAGAGAACACGCTAGGTACGAGCAGTACTTC.

This chain uses TRBV6-5 with TRBJ2-1; D not resolved. Germline lookup yields CDR1 MNHEY and CDR2 SVGAGI. The CDR3 loop spans 15 amino acids. V was shortened by 5 bases and J by 7 bases, with 18 bases between the two germline ends. This CDR3 is CASSQEADFVNEQFF. The CDR3, as DNA: TGTGCCAGCAGTCAAGAGGCGGATTTTGTGAATGAGCAGTTCTTC.

This chain connects TRBV5-6 to TRBJ1-5; D unresolved. CDR3 length: 16 amino acids. In germline, CDR1 is SGHDT, CDR2 YYEEEE. Trimming removed 4 bases at V and 0 bases at J, with 14 bases between. The CDR3 nucleotides read TGTGCCAGCAGCGCAGACGGAGGTCTTAGCAATCAGCCCCAGCATTTT. Amino acids: CASSADGGLSNQPQHF.

This sequence joins TRBV12-3 or TRBV12-4 and TRBJ2-7; tentative D call: TRBD1 (5 bases). The CDR3 is 17 amino acids. Between the trimmed V and J ends, which lost 5 bases and 3 bases, there was a span of 23 bases. In DNA, the CDR3 is TGTGCCAGCAGTCCTAACACGGGCAGGGTTGTAATCTACGAGCAGTACTTC. Its translation is CASSPNTGRVVIYEQYF.

This clonotype was observed a handful of times. V gene TRBV7-9 combines with J gene TRBJ1-4; no reliable D call. In germline, CDR1 is SEHNR, CDR2 FQNEAQ (reference sequence). The CDR3 runs 15 residues. V lost 1 base and J 6 bases, leaving 12 bases between the germline ends. CDR3 bases: TGTGCCAGCAGCTTAGGCTCTGGTGGTTATGAAAAACTGTTTTTT. Residues: CASSLGSGGYEKLFF.

V gene TRBV7-2 combines with J gene TRBJ1-1; D is ambiguous. Trimming took off 5 bases at V and 2 bases at J, with 15 bases between the two ends. Germline V gives CDR1 SGHTA, CDR2 FQGNSA. The CDR3 is 15 residues long. CDR3 region: CASSPLIWGNTEAFF. DNA for the CDR3: TGTGCCAGCAGCCCCCTTATATGGGGAAACACTGAAGCTTTCTTT.

The V and J genes are TRBV29-1 and TRBJ2-7; D may be TRBD1 (6 bases). The germline V and J ends were trimmed by 7 bases and 7 bases, with 20 bases remaining between them. Per the germline V gene, CDR1 is SQVTM and CDR2 is ANQGSEA. CDR3 length: 13 residues. The CDR3 DNA is TGCAGCGGGGGACACCGGCGGGTTAGGGAGCAGTACTTC. It encodes CSGGHRRVREQYF.

This clonotype was seen only a few times. In DNA, the CDR3 is TGCAGTGCTAGCGGTATCCATGAGAGGTACGAGCAGTACTTC. It specifies CSASGIHERYEQYF. The chain combines TRBV20-1 with TRBJ2-7, with unresolved D. V was pared by 3 bases and J by 4 bases, with 16 bases between. Germline CDR1 is DFQATT and CDR2 is SNEGSKA (reference sequence). The CDR3 covers 14 residues.

This chain connects TRBV6-6 to TRBJ1-5, with TRBD1 as a possible D gene (5 bases). Trimming removed 7 bases at V and 3 bases at J, with 13 bases between. Germline V gene sequence: CDR1 MNHNY, CDR2 SVGAGI (reference sequence). The CDR3 extends over 14 amino acids. The CDR3 loop reads CASTQGRFNQPQHF. In DNA form, the CDR3 reads TGTGCCAGCACCCAGGGCAGGTTCAATCAGCCCCAGCATTTT.

The table lists this clonotype with a few counts. V usage is TRBV20-1 and J usage is TRBJ1-5, with no clear D. There are 13 residues in the CDR3. The ends were cut back, 4 bases at V and 5 bases at J, with 12 bases in the middle. Germline V lookup: CDR1 DFQATT, CDR2 SNEGSKA (reference sequence). In nucleotides, the CDR3 is TGCAGTGCTAATCAACTCCTGGATCAGCCCCAGCATTTT. It is translated as CSANQLLDQPQHF.

The J gene is TRBJ1-3, the V gene TRBV4-1; weak D call: TRBD1 (5 bases). V was shortened by 8 bases and J by 7 bases, with 15 bases between the two germline ends. CDR1 and CDR2 (germline): MGHRA, YSYEKL. The CDR3 extends over 13 amino acids. The CDR3 DNA reads TGCGCCAGCTCTGTCGGGGAGGGGAACACCATATATTTT. This sequence encodes CASSVGEGNTIYF.

This clonotype was picked up a small number of times. This chain connects TRBV12-3 or TRBV12-4 to TRBJ1-4; maybe TRBD1 (5 bases). This CDR3 region has 13 residues. The V end lost 5 bases, the J end lost 4 bases, and 8 bases lay between the germline ends. CDR3 protein: CASSMGVNEKLFF. CDR3 in DNA: TGTGCCAGCAGTATGGGGGTTAATGAAAAACTGTTTTTT.

J is TRBJ1-1 and V is TRBV2; TRBD1 is a possible D gene (6 bases). Trimming removed 10 bases at V and 6 bases at J, with 18 bases between. Germline-derived CDR1 and CDR2 are SNHLY and FYNNEI. There are 13 residues in the CDR3. This CDR3 reads CATPRGRKAEAFF. Here the CDR3 DNA reads TGTGCCACCCCGCGGGGGCGTAAGGCTGAAGCTTTCTTT. Based on the CDR3 plus reference TRBV2 and TRBJ1-1, the full variable domain is EPEVTQTPSHQVTQMGQEVILRCVPISNHLYFYWYRQILGQKVEFLVSFYNNEISEKSEIFDDQFSVERPDGSNFTLKIRSTKLEDSAMYFCATPRGRKAEAFFGQGTRLTVV.

The rearrangement joins TRBV6-5 to TRBJ2-7; the D is unclear. The CDR3 has 14 residues. V was clipped by 5 bases and J by 3 bases, with 14 bases between them. CDR1 MNHEY and CDR2 SVGAGI come from the germline V gene. The CDR3 DNA reads TGTGCCAGCAGTCCTCTGGGTGGGCTCTACGAGCAGTACTTC. Encoded protein: CASSPLGGLYEQYF.